These T cell receptor beta chains were read from a single sample in a study of shared clonotypes between healthy human individuals. Sequencing used immunoSEQ multiplex PCR; TCRdb keeps in-frame clones, though not all of them. Among about 680,000 clones listed, about two thirds were seen once. Sequenced input: memory CD4+ T cells sorted from blood. These receptors were obtained from a woman between 25 and 40 years old in good health. CDR3s leave out the opening cysteine and the closing phenylalanine or tryptophan. Each record gives: V gene, J gene, CDR3 protein.

V gene: TRBV2; J gene: TRBJ2-3; CDR3 protein: ASSGQEKDTQY
V gene: TRBV5-1; J gene: TRBJ2-7; CDR3 protein: ASSPTPTGASYEQY
V gene: TRBV7-9; J gene: TRBJ2-1; CDR3 protein: ASSLTIDSEF
V gene: TRBV19; J gene: TRBJ1-2; CDR3 protein: ASSIHRESGGYT
V gene: TRBV5-4; J gene: TRBJ2-4; CDR3 protein: ASSAGLAGIAKNIQY
V gene: TRBV18; J gene: TRBJ2-2; CDR3 protein: ASSPNREYGELF
V gene: TRBV19; J gene: TRBJ2-3; CDR3 protein: ATSRGDTDTQY
V gene: TRBV11-2; J gene: TRBJ1-1; CDR3 protein: ASSSNIYTEAF
V gene: TRBV28; J gene: TRBJ2-7; CDR3 protein: ASSFSRYEQY
V gene: TRBV6-1; J gene: TRBJ2-7; CDR3 protein: ASSEGGRSGQY
V gene: TRBV6-1; J gene: TRBJ1-2; CDR3 protein: ASSPQGDYGYT
V gene: TRBV9; J gene: TRBJ2-3; CDR3 protein: ASSVVGAAITDTQY
V gene: TRBV27; J gene: TRBJ1-2; CDR3 protein: ASSEVQGGAYGYT
V gene: TRBV19; J gene: TRBJ2-5; CDR3 protein: ASSSGLAVFQETQY
V gene: TRBV30; J gene: TRBJ1-4; CDR3 protein: AWSAGTGNEKLF
V gene: TRBV7-9; J gene: TRBJ2-4; CDR3 protein: ASSLRGTREGRNIQY
V gene: TRBV19; J gene: TRBJ2-2; CDR3 protein: ASKDTGTGDTGELF
V gene: TRBV7-2; J gene: TRBJ2-7; CDR3 protein: ASSLYHRGGTYEQY
V gene: TRBV28; J gene: TRBJ2-1; CDR3 protein: ASRKGTSGRNEQF
V gene: TRBV7-9; J gene: TRBJ1-1; CDR3 protein: ASSLVSGREATEAF
V gene: TRBV18; J gene: TRBJ2-6; CDR3 protein: ASSPQGAQGANVLT
V gene: TRBV10-3; J gene: TRBJ1-2; CDR3 protein: AIKGYGGDLNYGYT
V gene: TRBV11-2; J gene: TRBJ1-2; CDR3 protein: ASSLVQENYGYT
V gene: TRBV28; J gene: TRBJ1-1; CDR3 protein: ASSGQGSGNTEAF
V gene: TRBV2; J gene: TRBJ2-7; CDR3 protein: ASSGTSGEKEQY
V gene: TRBV9; J gene: TRBJ2-1; CDR3 protein: ASTRGLAGDSVSSNEQF
V gene: TRBV6-1; J gene: TRBJ2-7; CDR3 protein: ASSRSEKGTYEQY
V gene: TRBV4-2; J gene: TRBJ1-1; CDR3 protein: ASSQDGGTEAF
V gene: TRBV11-3; J gene: TRBJ2-1; CDR3 protein: ASSLDHVASWGGNEQF
V gene: TRBV27; J gene: TRBJ1-1; CDR3 protein: ASSSSRGHGGEAF
V gene: TRBV19; J gene: TRBJ1-5; CDR3 protein: ASSTTGYSNQPQH
V gene: TRBV2; J gene: TRBJ1-1; CDR3 protein: ASSDFEGQTMMNTEAF
V gene: TRBV19; J gene: TRBJ2-7; CDR3 protein: ATQEAGRGHEQY
V gene: TRBV5-1; J gene: TRBJ1-3; CDR3 protein: ASSSDRNTIY
V gene: TRBV7-9; J gene: TRBJ2-5; CDR3 protein: ASSLVLAGFQETQY
V gene: TRBV18; J gene: TRBJ2-3; CDR3 protein: ASSPQQSTDTQY
V gene: TRBV18; J gene: TRBJ1-1; CDR3 protein: ASSPEQGGLMNTEAF
V gene: TRBV18; J gene: TRBJ2-7; CDR3 protein: ASSPNYGGQGAIYEQY
V gene: TRBV28; J gene: TRBJ1-6; CDR3 protein: ASIRGRAWNSPLH
V gene: TRBV9; J gene: TRBJ2-3; CDR3 protein: ASSVSLAAYTDTQY
V gene: TRBV27; J gene: TRBJ1-2; CDR3 protein: ASSLIGTAKQSNSYGYT
V gene: TRBV7-8; J gene: TRBJ2-7; CDR3 protein: ASAFMGLGLGEQY
V gene: TRBV28; J gene: TRBJ1-5; CDR3 protein: ASRQLSNQPQH
V gene: TRBV27; J gene: TRBJ1-2; CDR3 protein: ASRVTGGGGYT
V gene: TRBV18; J gene: TRBJ2-7; CDR3 protein: ASSTRGSSYEQY
V gene: TRBV7-6; J gene: TRBJ2-7; CDR3 protein: ASSFDRDYEQY
V gene: TRBV5-1; J gene: TRBJ2-7; CDR3 protein: ASRGGGEQY
V gene: TRBV7-9; J gene: TRBJ2-2; CDR3 protein: ASIPFRGNTGELF
V gene: TRBV6-1; J gene: TRBJ1-3; CDR3 protein: ASSLQDSSGNTIY
V gene: TRBV6-6; J gene: TRBJ1-4; CDR3 protein: ASSYSTGGEKLF
V gene: TRBV5-4; J gene: TRBJ1-2; CDR3 protein: ASRDSQYGYT
V gene: TRBV30; J gene: TRBJ2-5; CDR3 protein: AWGEDRWETQY
V gene: TRBV10-2; J gene: TRBJ2-3; CDR3 protein: ASRGADSAGLSTDTQY
V gene: TRBV27; J gene: TRBJ2-1; CDR3 protein: ASRRTGGTSYSYNEQF
V gene: TRBV6-6; J gene: TRBJ2-1; CDR3 protein: ASSYPSGNEQF
V gene: TRBV28; J gene: TRBJ2-5; CDR3 protein: ASSLFGTSGRAVKD